This TCR beta chain appears in the sequencing data of a study of Ad26.COV2.S vaccination and SARS-CoV-2 variants. TCRdb's copy holds only in-frame clones and misses some; the assay was immunoSEQ multiplex PCR. Altogether about 350,000 clones are present, about 92% being singletons, with the ten largest covering about 3.8%. This clone was recorded once. Antigen specificity is unknown. The study, taken as a whole, reports: Substantial breadth was reportedly displayed by spike-specific CD8+ and CD4+ T cell responses after vaccination. Spike-specific TCR breadth in vaccine recipients exceeded that seen in placebo recipients. The TCR breadth and depth analyses may have produced an underestimate of total T cell responses.

From germline, CDR1 is MNHEY and CDR2 SVGAGI. The CDR3 has 14 residues. The germline V and J ends were trimmed by 5 bases and 1 base, with 11 bases remaining between them. The material was peripheral blood, obtained after recovery from COVID-19. The receptor was isolated from a human donor who had recovered from COVID-19. The genes are TRBV6-5 and TRBJ1-1, with D maybe TRBD1 (5 bases). The CDR3 coding sequence is TGTGCCAGCAGTCCCGGGACGGCGAACACTGAAGCTTTCTTT. Translated: CASSPGTANTEAFF.